The clone carrying this TCR delta chain was counted only a few times. A single base is all that separates this from a far larger clone, so a read error is likely. Within the sample, other DNA sequences also encode this same CDR3. These data belong to a study of gamma-delta T cells after stem cell transplantation. This CDR3 contains 17 residues. Germline V gene data show CDR1 as GEAIGNYY and CDR2 as EKD. TCRdb fed the RT-PCR reads into CATT to redo clone calling. The sample shows under 1,500 delta-chain clones, about 4.9% of them seen only once. The TCR comes from a human donor. It is not recorded whose cells these are; they may come from a transplant donor. V usage is TRDV2 and J usage is TRDJ1; 8 positions match TRDD3. The sequenced material came from gamma-delta T cells. The CDR3 here is CACDTVGGSPYTDKLIF. CDR3 DNA: TGTGCCTGTGACACCGTTGGGGGATCCCCGTACACCGATAAACTCATCTTC.